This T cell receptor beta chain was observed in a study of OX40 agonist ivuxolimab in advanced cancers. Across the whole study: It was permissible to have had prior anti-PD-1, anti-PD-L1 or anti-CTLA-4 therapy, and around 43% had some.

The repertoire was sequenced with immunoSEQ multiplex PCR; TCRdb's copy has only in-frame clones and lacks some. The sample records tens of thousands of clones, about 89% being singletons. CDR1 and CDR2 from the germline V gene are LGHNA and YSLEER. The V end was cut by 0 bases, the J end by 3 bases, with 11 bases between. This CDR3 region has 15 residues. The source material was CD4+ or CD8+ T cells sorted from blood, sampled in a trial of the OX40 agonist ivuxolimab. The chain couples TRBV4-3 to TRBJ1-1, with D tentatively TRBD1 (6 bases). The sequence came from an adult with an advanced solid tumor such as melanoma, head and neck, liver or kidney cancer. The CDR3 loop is CASSQEQGRYTEAFF. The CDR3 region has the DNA TGCGCCAGCAGCCAAGAACAGGGTCGCTACACTGAAGCTTTCTTT.